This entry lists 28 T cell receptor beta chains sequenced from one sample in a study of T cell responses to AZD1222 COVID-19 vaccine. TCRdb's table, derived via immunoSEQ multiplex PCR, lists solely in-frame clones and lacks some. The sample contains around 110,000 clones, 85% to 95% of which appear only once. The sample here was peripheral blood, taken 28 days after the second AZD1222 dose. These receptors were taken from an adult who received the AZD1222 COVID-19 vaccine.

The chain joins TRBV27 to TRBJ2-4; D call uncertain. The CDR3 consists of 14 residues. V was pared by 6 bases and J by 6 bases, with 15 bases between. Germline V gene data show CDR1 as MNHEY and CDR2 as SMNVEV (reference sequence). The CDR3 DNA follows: TGTGCCAGCAGCCTGACTCACGTAGGAAACATTCAGTACTTC. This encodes CASSLTHVGNIQYF.

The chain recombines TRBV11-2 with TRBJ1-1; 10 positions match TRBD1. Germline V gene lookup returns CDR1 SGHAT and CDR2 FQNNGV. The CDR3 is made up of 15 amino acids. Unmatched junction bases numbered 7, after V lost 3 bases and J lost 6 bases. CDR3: CASSFETGGASEAFF. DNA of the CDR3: TGTGCCAGCAGCTTCGAGACAGGGGGCGCCTCTGAAGCTTTCTTT.

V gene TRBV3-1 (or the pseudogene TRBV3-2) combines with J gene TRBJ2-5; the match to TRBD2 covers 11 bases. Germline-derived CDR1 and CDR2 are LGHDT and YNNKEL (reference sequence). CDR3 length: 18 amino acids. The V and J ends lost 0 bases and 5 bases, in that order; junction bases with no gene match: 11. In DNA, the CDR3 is TGTGCCAGCAGCCAAGAGAGGGTAGCGGGAGGGGAGGGGGAGACCCAGTACTTC. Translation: CASSQERVAGGEGETQYF.

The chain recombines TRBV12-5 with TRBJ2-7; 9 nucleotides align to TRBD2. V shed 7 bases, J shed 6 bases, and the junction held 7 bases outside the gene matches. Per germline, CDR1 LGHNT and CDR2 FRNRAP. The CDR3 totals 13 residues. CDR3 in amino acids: CASAASGIGEQYF. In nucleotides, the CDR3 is TGTGCTAGTGCCGCTAGCGGGATCGGCGAGCAGTACTTC.

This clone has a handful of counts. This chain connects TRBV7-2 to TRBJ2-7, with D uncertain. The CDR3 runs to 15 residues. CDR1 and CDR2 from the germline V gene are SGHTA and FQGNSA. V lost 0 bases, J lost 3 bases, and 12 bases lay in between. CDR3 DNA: TGTGCCAGCAGCTTAGCTTCCGGCCACAGCTACGAGCAGTACTTC. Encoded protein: CASSLASGHSYEQYF.

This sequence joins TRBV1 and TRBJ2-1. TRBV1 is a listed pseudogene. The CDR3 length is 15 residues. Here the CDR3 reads CTSSQDGGTYNEQFF. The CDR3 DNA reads TGCACCAGCAGCCAAGATGGTGGAACCTACAATGAGCAGTTCTTC.

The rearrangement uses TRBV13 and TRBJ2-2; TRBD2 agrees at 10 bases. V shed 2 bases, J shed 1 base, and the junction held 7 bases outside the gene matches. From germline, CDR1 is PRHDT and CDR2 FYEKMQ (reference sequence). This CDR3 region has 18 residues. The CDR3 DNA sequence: TGTGCCAGCAGCTTAAAAGCGGGAGGGTATGAGAACACCGGGGAGCTGTTTTTT. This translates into CASSLKAGGYENTGELFF.

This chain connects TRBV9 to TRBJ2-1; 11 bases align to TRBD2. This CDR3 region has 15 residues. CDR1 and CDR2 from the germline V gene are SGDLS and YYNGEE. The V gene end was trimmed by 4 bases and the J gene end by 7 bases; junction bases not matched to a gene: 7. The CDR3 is CASSPTSGSPNEQFF. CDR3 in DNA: TGTGCCAGCAGCCCCACTAGCGGGAGCCCGAATGAGCAGTTCTTC. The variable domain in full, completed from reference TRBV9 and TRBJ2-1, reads DSGVTQTPKHLITATGQRVTLRCSPRSGDLSVYWYQQSLDQGLQFLIQYYNGEERAKGNILERFSAQQFPDLHSELNLSSLELGDSALYFCASSPTSGSPNEQFFGPGTRLTVL.

CDR3 in amino acids: CASSLSPFSYNEQFF. CDR3 DNA sequence: TGCGCCAGCAGCTTGAGCCCATTCTCCTACAATGAGCAGTTCTTC. The V and J genes are TRBV5-1 and TRBJ2-1; D is uncertain. Germline V gene lookup returns CDR1 SGHRS and CDR2 YFSETQ. The ends were cut back, 1 base at V and 0 bases at J, with 8 bases in the middle. The CDR3 has 15 amino acids.

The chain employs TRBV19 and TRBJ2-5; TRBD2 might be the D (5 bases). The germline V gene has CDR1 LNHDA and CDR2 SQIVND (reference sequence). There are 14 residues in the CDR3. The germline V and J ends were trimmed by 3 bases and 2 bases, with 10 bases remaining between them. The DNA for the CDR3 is TGTGCCAGTAGTATCAGACTACAACAAGAGACCCAGTACTTC. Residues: CASSIRLQQETQYF.

The CDR3 protein is CASRVTGSGNTIYF. The CDR3 DNA reads as TGTGCCAGCAGGGTGACAGGATCTGGAAACACCATATATTTT. The genes are TRBV28 and TRBJ1-3, with TRBD1 as a possible D gene (6 bases). Germline V CDR1 and CDR2: MDHEN, SYDVKM. This CDR3 contains 14 residues. Between the trimmed V and J ends, which lost 6 bases and 1 base, there was a span of 10 bases.

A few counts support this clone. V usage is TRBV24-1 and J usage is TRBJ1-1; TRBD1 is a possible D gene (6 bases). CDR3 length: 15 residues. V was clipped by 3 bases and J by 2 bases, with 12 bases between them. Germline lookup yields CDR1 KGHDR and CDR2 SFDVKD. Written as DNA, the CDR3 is TGTGCCACCAGTGATCCATCACAGGGAAACACTGAAGCTTTCTTT. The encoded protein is CATSDPSQGNTEAFF.

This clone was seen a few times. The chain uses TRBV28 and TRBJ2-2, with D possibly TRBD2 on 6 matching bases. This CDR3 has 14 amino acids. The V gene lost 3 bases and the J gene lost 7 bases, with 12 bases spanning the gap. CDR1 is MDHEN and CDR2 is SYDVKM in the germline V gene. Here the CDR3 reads CASSLGGPDGELFF. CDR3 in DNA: TGTGCCAGCAGTTTGGGGGGTCCGGACGGGGAGCTGTTTTTT.

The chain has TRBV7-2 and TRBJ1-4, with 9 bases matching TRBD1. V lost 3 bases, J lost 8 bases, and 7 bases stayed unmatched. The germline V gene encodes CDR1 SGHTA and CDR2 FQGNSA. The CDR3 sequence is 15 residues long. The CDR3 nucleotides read TGTGCCAGCAGCTTCACAGGGGGCGCGAGGGAAAAACTGTTTTTT. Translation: CASSFTGGAREKLFF.

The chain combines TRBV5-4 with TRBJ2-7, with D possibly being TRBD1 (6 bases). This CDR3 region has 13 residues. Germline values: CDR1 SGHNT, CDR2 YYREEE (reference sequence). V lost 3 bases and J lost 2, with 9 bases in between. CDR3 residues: CASSSDSPYEQYF. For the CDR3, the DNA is TGTGCCAGCAGCTCGGACAGTCCCTACGAGCAGTACTTC.

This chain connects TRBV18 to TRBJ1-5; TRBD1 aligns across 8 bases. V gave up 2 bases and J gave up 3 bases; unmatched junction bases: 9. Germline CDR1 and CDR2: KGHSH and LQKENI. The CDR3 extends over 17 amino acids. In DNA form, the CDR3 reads TGTGCCAGCTCACCAAGGCAGGGGGCGGCCTCCAATCAGCCCCAGCATTTT. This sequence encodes CASSPRQGAASNQPQHF.

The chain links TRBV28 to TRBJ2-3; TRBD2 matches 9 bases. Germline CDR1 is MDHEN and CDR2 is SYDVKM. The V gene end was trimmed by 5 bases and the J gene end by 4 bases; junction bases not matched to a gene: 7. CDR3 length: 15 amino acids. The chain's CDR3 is CASSLSGSSPDTQYF. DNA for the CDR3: TGTGCCAGCAGTCTTAGCGGGAGTTCGCCAGATACGCAGTATTTT.

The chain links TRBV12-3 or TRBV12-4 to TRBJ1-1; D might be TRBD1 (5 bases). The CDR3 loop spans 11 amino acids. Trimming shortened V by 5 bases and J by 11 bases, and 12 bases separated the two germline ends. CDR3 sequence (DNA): TGTGCCAGCAGTCTAGAGGGGAGGGCTTTCTTT. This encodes CASSLEGRAFF.

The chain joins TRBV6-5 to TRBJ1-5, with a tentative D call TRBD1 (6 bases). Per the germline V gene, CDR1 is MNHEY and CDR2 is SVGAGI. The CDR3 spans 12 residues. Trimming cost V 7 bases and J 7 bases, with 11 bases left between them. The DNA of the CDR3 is TGTGCCAGCACTCAGGGGTTCCAGCCCCAGCATTTT. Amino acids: CASTQGFQPQHF.

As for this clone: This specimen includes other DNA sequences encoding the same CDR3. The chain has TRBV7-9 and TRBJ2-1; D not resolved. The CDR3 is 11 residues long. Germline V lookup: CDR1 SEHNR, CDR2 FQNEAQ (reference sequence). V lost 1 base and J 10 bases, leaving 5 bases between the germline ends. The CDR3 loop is CASSLGREQFF. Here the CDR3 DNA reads TGTGCCAGCAGCTTAGGGAGAGAGCAGTTCTTC.

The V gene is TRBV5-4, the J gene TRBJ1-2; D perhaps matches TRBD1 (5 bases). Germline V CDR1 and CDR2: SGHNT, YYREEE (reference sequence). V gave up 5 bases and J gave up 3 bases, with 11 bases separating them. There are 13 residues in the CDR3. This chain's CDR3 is CASSRDWDYGYTF. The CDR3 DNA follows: TGTGCCAGCAGTAGGGACTGGGACTATGGCTACACCTTC.

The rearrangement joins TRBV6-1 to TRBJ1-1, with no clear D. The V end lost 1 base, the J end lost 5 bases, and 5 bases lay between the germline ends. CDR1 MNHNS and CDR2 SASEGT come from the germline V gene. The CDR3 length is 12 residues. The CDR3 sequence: CASSEGVTEAFF. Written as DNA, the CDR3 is TGTGCCAGCAGTGAAGGGGTGACTGAAGCTTTCTTT.

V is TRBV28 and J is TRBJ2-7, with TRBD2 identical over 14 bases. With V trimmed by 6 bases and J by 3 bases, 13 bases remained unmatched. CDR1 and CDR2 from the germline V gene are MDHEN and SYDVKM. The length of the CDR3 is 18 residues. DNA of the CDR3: TGTGCCAGCAGGCGCAACCGACTAGCGGGAGGGCCTTTCTACGAGCAGTACTTC. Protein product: CASRRNRLAGGPFYEQYF.

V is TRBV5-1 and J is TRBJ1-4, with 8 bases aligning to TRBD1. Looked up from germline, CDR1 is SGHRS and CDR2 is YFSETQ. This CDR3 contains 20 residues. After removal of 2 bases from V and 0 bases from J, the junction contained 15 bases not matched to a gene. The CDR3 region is CASSLAPQGAPSPTNEKLFF. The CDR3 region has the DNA TGCGCCAGCAGCTTAGCCCCGCAGGGGGCCCCCTCTCCAACTAATGAAAAACTGTTTTTT.

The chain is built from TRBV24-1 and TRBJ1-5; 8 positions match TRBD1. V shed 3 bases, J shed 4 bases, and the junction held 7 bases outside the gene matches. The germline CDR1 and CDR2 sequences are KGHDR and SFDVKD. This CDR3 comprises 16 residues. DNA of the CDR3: TGTGCCACCAGTGATCCCCGACAGGGGCGGAATCAGCCCCAGCATTTT. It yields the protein CATSDPRQGRNQPQHF.

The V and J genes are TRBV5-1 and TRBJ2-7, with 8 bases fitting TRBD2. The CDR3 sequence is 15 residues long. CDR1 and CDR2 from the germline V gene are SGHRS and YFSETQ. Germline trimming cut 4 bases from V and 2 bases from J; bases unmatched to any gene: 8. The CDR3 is CASSGAGGRTYEQYF. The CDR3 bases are TGCGCCAGCAGCGGTGCGGGAGGCCGCACCTACGAGCAGTACTTC.

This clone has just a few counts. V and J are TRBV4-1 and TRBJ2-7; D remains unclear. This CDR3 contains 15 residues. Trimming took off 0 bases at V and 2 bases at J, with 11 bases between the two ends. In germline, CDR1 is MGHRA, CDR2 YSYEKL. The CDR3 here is CASSQEADGPYEQYF. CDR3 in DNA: TGCGCCAGCAGCCAAGAGGCTGACGGTCCCTACGAGCAGTACTTC.

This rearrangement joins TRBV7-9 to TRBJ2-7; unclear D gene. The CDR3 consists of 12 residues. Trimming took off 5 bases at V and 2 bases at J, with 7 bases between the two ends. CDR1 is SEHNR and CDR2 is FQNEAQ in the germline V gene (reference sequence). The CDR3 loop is CASSATAYEQYF. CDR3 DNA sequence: TGTGCCAGCAGCGCTACAGCCTACGAGCAGTACTTC.